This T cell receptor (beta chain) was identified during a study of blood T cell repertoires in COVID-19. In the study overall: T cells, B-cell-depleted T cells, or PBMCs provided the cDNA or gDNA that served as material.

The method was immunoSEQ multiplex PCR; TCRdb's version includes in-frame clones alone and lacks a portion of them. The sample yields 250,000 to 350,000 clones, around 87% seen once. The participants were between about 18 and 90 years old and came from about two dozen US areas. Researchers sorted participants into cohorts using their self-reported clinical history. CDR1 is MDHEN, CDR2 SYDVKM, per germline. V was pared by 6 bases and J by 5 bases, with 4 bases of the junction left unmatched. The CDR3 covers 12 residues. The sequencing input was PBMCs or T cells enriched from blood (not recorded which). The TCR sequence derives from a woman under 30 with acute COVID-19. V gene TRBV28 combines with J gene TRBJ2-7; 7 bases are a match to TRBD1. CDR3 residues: CASSLTGHEQYF. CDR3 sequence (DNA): TGTGCCAGCAGCTTGACAGGGCACGAGCAGTACTTC.